The clone carrying this TCR beta chain appeared a few times. Its antigen is currently unknown. The data were taken from a study of T cells in Graves' hyperthyroidism and ophthalmopathy. Study information: Prior to any treatment, at the point of initial diagnosis, peripheral blood was collected.

Hyperthyroidism in the patients, aged 18 to 65, was newly diagnosed and under 2 months in duration. PBMCs were obtained from 9 to 10 ml fresh peripheral blood. Study results and limitations: The majority of expanded thyroid clonotypes above 0.001 also appeared in blood.

This CDR3 contains 16 residues. The germline gives CDR1 LGHNT, CDR2 FRNRAP. With V trimmed by 4 bases and J by 4 bases, 8 bases remained unmatched. The source material, RNA transcripts, was used to amplify TCR beta CDR3 regions. TCR CDR3 regions were first amplified by RT-PCR with HTBI primers. TCRdb passed the multiplex PCR reads through MiXCR, listing each CDR3 protein once. The sample has about 720,000 distinct CDR3 sequences, less than 20% seen once. This chain links TRBV12-5 with TRBJ2-1, with TRBD2 identical over 9 bases. This TCR was sampled from a man between 18 and 29 years old with Graves' hyperthyroidism. Sequences were obtained from blood. CDR3 protein: CASGWSTSGHYNEQFF. DNA for the CDR3: TGTGCTAGTGGTTGGTCGACTAGCGGACATTACAATGAGCAGTTCTTC.